This T cell receptor (beta chain) originates from a study of CD8+ T cells in alopecia areata. Study as a whole: The drug, oral tofacitinib, was given to treated patients at 5 to 10 mg twice daily.

This clone occurred once. RNA extraction was followed by reverse transcription into cDNA, which acted as the sequencing template. Only in-frame clones appear in the TCRdb table, and some are missing; sequencing was by immunoSEQ multiplex PCR. The sample contains about 180,000 clones, approximately 62% of which appear only once. The CDR3 spans 12 residues. V lost 0 bases to trimming and J lost 2 bases, with 5 bases between them. Germline CDR1 GTSNPN, CDR2 SVGIG (reference sequence). The V and J genes are TRBV30 and TRBJ2-7; D may be TRBD1 or TRBD2 (5 bases each). Specimen: CD4+ T cells sorted from blood, collected at week 0. The TCR was taken from a human donor with alopecia areata. CDR3 bases: TGTGCCTGGAGTGTGGGGGCCTACGAGCAGTACTTC. This codes for CAWSVGAYEQYF.